The rows below give T cell receptor beta chains drawn from one sample of a study of T cells in localized non-small cell lung cancer. Data came from immunoSEQ multiplex PCR; TCRdb stores just in-frame clones and leaves some out. The top ten clones hold about an eighth of a sample with about 37,000 clones, under 95% of them seen once. The sample here was peripheral blood mononuclear cells, taken before any cancer treatment. The receptors originated from an older female donor with stage II lung adenocarcinoma. CDR3s include the opening cysteine and the closing phenylalanine or tryptophan. A D gene is named only where the DNA matches it firmly. Clone size is not always given. Where it is, it says once, few, many or a class for expanded clones.

j_call d_call clone_size v_call cdr3_nt cdr3_aa
TRBJ2-3 TRBD2 NA TRBV4-3 TGCGCCAGCAGCCAAGATCCAACGCGGGGGGGCGGGGATACGCAGTATTTT CASSQDPTRGGGDTQYF
TRBJ2-2 TRBD2 NA TRBV7-8 TGTGCCAGCAGCTCCGCCCCCGATTGGACTAGCGGGGGCCTACTTAACACCGGGGAGCTGTTTTTT CASSSAPDWTSGGLLNTGELFF
TRBJ2-5 NA NA TRBV5-4 TGTGCCAGCAGCTTGATCGGCCGTCGAGGGGAAGAGACCCAGTACTTC CASSLIGRRGEETQYF
TRBJ1-3 NA NA TRBV28 TGTGCCAGCAGCAATGTGCCCTCTGGAAACACCATATATTTT CASSNVPSGNTIYF
TRBJ2-7 TRBD1 NA TRBV28 TGTGCCAGCAGTTCCCCAGGGGGATTCTCCTACGAGCAGTACTTC CASSSPGGFSYEQYF
TRBJ2-7 NA NA TRBV28 TGTGCCAGCAGACCCCGGGTCCGCGAAGAGCAGTACTTC CASRPRVREEQYF
TRBJ1-1 NA NA TRBV15 TGTGCCACCAGCAGAGTGAACACTGAAGCTTTCTTT CATSRVNTEAFF
TRBJ2-5 NA NA TRBV5-1 TGCGCCAGCAGCTTAACGGTCGAAGAGACCCAGTACTTC CASSLTVEETQYF
TRBJ1-4 NA once TRBV29-1 TGCAGCGTGAGAATGAGGGGAGGTAATGAAAAACTGTTTTTT CSVRMRGGNEKLFF
TRBJ2-1 TRBD2 once TRBV5-1 TGCGCCAGCAGCTTCGGACTAGCGGGGGGCATCAATGAGCAGTTCTTC CASSFGLAGGINEQFF
TRBJ2-1 NA once TRBV4-1 TGCGCCAGCAGCCAAGATGAGGGGACTGGGAACAATGAGCAGTTCTTC CASSQDEGTGNNEQFF
TRBJ2-7 TRBD1 NA TRBV5-4 TGTGCCAGCATGCAGCAGGGGGAACACGAGCAGTACTTC CASMQQGEHEQYF
TRBJ2-7 NA NA TRBV5-6 TGTGCCAGCAGCGAGGCCGGGACGATAACCTACGAGCAGTACTTC CASSEAGTITYEQYF
TRBJ1-5 NA NA TRBV2 TGTGCCAGCAGTGGGAATAGCAATCAGCCCCAGCATTTT CASSGNSNQPQHF
TRBJ1-2 TRBD1 NA TRBV7-3 TGTGCCAGCCGACCGGGACAGGGCTTTGGCTACACCTTC CASRPGQGFGYTF
TRBJ1-5 NA NA TRBV21-1 TGTGCCAGCAGCAAAAAGAACTGCTATCAGCCCCAGCATTTT CASSKKNCYQPQHF
TRBJ2-1 NA NA TRBV28 TGTGCCAGCACTTCAGCAGTGAGGCCGGGGAATGAGCAGTTCTTC CASTSAVRPGNEQFF
TRBJ1-2 NA NA TRBV28 TGTGCCAGCCAGCTAACGGGGCAGGGCAACTATGGCTACACCTTC CASQLTGQGNYGYTF
TRBJ1-5 NA NA TRBV25-1 TGTGCCAGCAAGGCAGGGAATAGCAATCAGCCCCAGCATTTT CASKAGNSNQPQHF
TRBJ2-7 NA NA TRBV9 TGTGCCAGCAGCGTAGAACAGGGAAGGGTCGAGCAGTACTTC CASSVEQGRVEQYF
TRBJ1-5 NA once TRBV7-7 TGTGCCAGCAGCCCCCCCAATGGGGGCCGCCGGGGCAATCAGCCCCAGCATTTT CASSPPNGGRRGNQPQHF
TRBJ1-5 NA once TRBV5-1 TGCGCCAGCAGCTTGGATACGGGGATGGCATCGCCCCAGCATTTT CASSLDTGMASPQHF
TRBJ1-2 NA NA TRBV5-6 TGTGCCAGCAGCTTGGAGGCCTGGGATGGCTACACCTTC CASSLEAWDGYTF
TRBJ1-2 NA NA TRBV5-4 TGTGCCAGCAGCTTGGCCGCTGCCGGTTTTTATGGCTACACCTTC CASSLAAAGFYGYTF
TRBJ1-1 NA NA TRBV4-3 TGCGCCAGCAGCCTAGGAACTGGGAACACTGAAGCTTTCTTT CASSLGTGNTEAFF
TRBJ1-2 NA NA TRBV19 TGTGCCAGTAGTAACAGGGACTATGGCTACACCTTC CASSNRDYGYTF
TRBJ2-5 NA NA TRBV14 TGTGCCAGCAGCCAAACGGGGGGCTTGGAGACCCAGTACTTC CASSQTGGLETQYF
TRBJ2-1 TRBD2 NA TRBV5-5 TGTGCCAGCAGATTTAGGACTAGCGGGCTAGACAATGAGCAGTTCTTC CASRFRTSGLDNEQFF
TRBJ2-3 NA NA TRBV7-9 TGTGCCAGCAGCCCCCCCGGCCCGTGGGGTACGCAGTATTTT CASSPPGPWGTQYF
TRBJ2-5 NA NA TRBV7-2 TGTGCCAGCAGCTTAGACCGGGCGTACCAAGAGACCCAGTACTTC CASSLDRAYQETQYF
TRBJ1-1 NA NA TRBV7-2 TGTGCCAGCAGTTATAGACCCAGGCCGAACACTGAAGCTTTCTTT CASSYRPRPNTEAFF
TRBJ1-3 NA NA TRBV9 TGTGCCAGCAGCGTGGACAGCTACTCTGGAAACACCATATATTTT CASSVDSYSGNTIYF
TRBJ2-7 NA NA TRBV28 TGTGCCAGCAGTTTAGGGGGATCGGGCGAGCAGTACTTC CASSLGGSGEQYF
TRBJ2-1 NA NA TRBV7-7 TGTGCCAGCAGCTCCTCCGAGATGAATGAGCAGTTCTTC CASSSSEMNEQFF
TRBJ1-1 NA once TRBV5-1 TGCGCCAGCAGCCCCGCACTTTCCAGCACTGAAGCTTTCTTT CASSPALSSTEAFF
TRBJ2-7 TRBD2 NA TRBV19 TGTGCCAGTAGTATCGGGACTAGCGAATACTACGAGCAGTACTTC CASSIGTSEYYEQYF
TRBJ1-1 TRBD1 NA TRBV7-9 TGTGCCAGCAGCTTCGACAGGGACCGAGAAGCTTTCTTT CASSFDRDREAFF
TRBJ1-1 NA NA TRBV2 TGTGCCAGCAGTGAAGTGGCAGGGAAGCTCCAAGCTTTCTTT CASSEVAGKLQAFF
TRBJ2-3 NA NA TRBV7-3 TGTGCCAGCAGCCAGGGAATACTCGGCACAGATACGCAGTATTTT CASSQGILGTDTQYF
TRBJ1-1 NA NA TRBV21-1 TGTGCCAGCAGCAAAGGAATGATGCTAGCTTTCTTT CASSKGMMLAFF